This T cell receptor (beta chain) was identified during a study of cytomegalovirus exposure and HLA in healthy donors. Turning to the study itself: Sequencing of about 179 million T cells in an earlier analysis found around 120 million unique TCR beta sequences. Study-level findings and limits: Evidence from a later analysis indicated that most CMV-associated TCR beta chains looked HLA-restricted.

Primers for the PCR totalled 60 Vbeta and 13 Jbeta. Sequencing was performed with immunoSEQ multiplex PCR; in TCRdb, only in-frame clones are kept and a portion is missing. The sample yields 100,000 to 150,000 clones, more than 80% seen once. There are 14 residues in the CDR3. Trimming removed 5 bases from V and 7 bases from J; junction bases left unmatched: 7. The germline CDR1 and CDR2 sequences are LNHDA and SQIVND (reference sequence). In regard to this clone: No antigen is known for it.

The rearrangement links TRBV19 to TRBJ2-2, with 7 bases aligning to TRBD1. Sequenced material: PBMCs. This clonotype was sampled from a woman in her forties in good health and CMV-seropositive. Here the CDR3 reads CASSPGQADGELFF. For the CDR3, the DNA is TGTGCCAGTAGTCCAGGACAGGCGGACGGGGAGCTGTTTTTT.